This T cell receptor beta chain came from a study of OX40 agonist ivuxolimab in advanced cancers. Turning to the study itself: All patients had ivuxolimab intravenously every 2 weeks at 0.01 to 10 mg/kg. There were three patients with partial responses, one having hepatocellular carcinoma and two cutaneous melanoma. Overall study results and limits: The expanded peripheral T cells' antigen specificity was not determined. Clonal expansion was seen in CD4+ and CD8+ blood T cells by week 6 at 0.1 to 3.0 mg/kg.

This CDR3 has 16 amino acids. V was cut by 5 bases and J by 6 bases, with 21 bases left in between. Germline lookup yields CDR1 SGHDN and CDR2 FVKESK. Data came from immunoSEQ multiplex PCR; TCRdb stores just in-frame clones and leaves some out. Here the sample spans over 20,000 clones, roughly 80% being singletons. Comments on this clone: Its antigen is currently unknown.

This specimen consisted of CD4+ or CD8+ T cells sorted from blood, obtained in a trial of the OX40 agonist ivuxolimab. This receptor was taken from an adult with an advanced solid tumor such as melanoma, head and neck, liver or kidney cancer. J is TRBJ2-3 and V is TRBV14; D is possibly TRBD2 (6 bases). For the CDR3, the DNA is TGTGCCAGCAGCTCGTACCTGGGACTCGGATGGGATACGCAGTATTTT. Amino acid sequence: CASSSYLGLGWDTQYF.